A selection of T cell receptor beta chains follows, all from one sample in a study of cytomegalovirus exposure and HLA in healthy donors. Profiled with immunoSEQ multiplex PCR; TCRdb holds only in-frame clones, not every one. Here the sample spans around 130,000 clones, roughly 84% being singletons. The specimen sequenced was PBMCs. The receptors shown here come from a woman aged 30 to 39 in good health and CMV-seronegative. Each CDR3 is given with its conserved first and last residue. The D gene is left open where the match is weak. Clone size is given for some rows only: seen once, a few or many times, or a class if the clone is expanded.

d_call | j_call | clone_size | v_call | cdr3_aa | cdr3_nt
- | TRBJ2-7 | - | TRBV18 | CASSPNRASYEQYF | TGTGCCAGCTCACCCAACAGGGCCAGCTACGAGCAGTACTTC
- | TRBJ2-4 | - | TRBV10-1 | CASSITRVKLAKNIQYF | TGCGCCAGCAGTATAACTAGAGTCAAGCTAGCCAAAAACATTCAGTACTTC
- | TRBJ1-5 | once | TRBV7-8 | CASSLVVGQGNQPQHF | TGTGCCAGCAGCTTAGTAGTGGGGCAGGGGAATCAGCCCCAGCATTTT
TRBD2 | TRBJ2-7 | - | TRBV5-1 | CASSFSGSGGSYEQYF | TGCGCCAGCAGCTTTTCGGGCAGCGGGGGTTCCTACGAGCAGTACTTC
- | TRBJ1-1 | - | TRBV30 | CACTRGGTEAFF | TGTGCCTGTACGAGGGGAGGAACTGAAGCTTTCTTT
- | TRBJ1-1 | - | TRBV30 | CACPPLNTEAFF | TGTGCCTGTCCCCCTTTGAACACTGAAGCTTTCTTT
- | TRBJ2-7 | - | TRBV7-6 | CASSPARGGEQYF | TGTGCCAGCAGCCCCGCGAGGGGGGGCGAGCAGTACTTC
- | TRBJ1-5 | - | TRBV5-8 | CASSLQGRSNQPQHF | TGTGCCAGCAGCCTACAGGGTAGGAGCAATCAGCCCCAGCATTTT
- | TRBJ1-4 | - | TRBV2 | CASSPTDKGARPKLFF | TGTGCCAGCAGCCCAACCGACAAAGGGGCGCGACCAAAACTGTTTTTT
- | TRBJ2-1 | few | TRBV5-1 | CASSLVGAQYNEQFF | TGCGCCAGCAGCTTGGTGGGGGCCCAGTACAATGAGCAGTTCTTC
- | TRBJ1-2 | - | TRBV4-1 | CASSQDGPGDGYTF | TGCGCCAGCAGCCAAGACGGACCGGGGGATGGCTACACCTTC
TRBD2 | TRBJ2-3 | - | TRBV7-2 | CASSRTSGGATDTQYF | TGTGCCAGCAGCCGAACTAGCGGGGGGGCCACAGATACGCAGTATTTT
- | TRBJ1-4 | - | TRBV7-2 | CASSATRDNEKLFF | TGTGCCAGCAGCGCGACCAGGGATAATGAAAAACTGTTTTTT
TRBD2 | TRBJ2-7 | many | TRBV7-2 | CASSQFSGAHEQYF | TGTGCCAGCAGCCAATTTAGCGGGGCACACGAGCAGTACTTC
TRBD2 | TRBJ2-7 | - | TRBV2 | CASRSGLAGNEQYF | TGTGCCAGCAGGTCCGGACTAGCGGGGAACGAGCAGTACTTC
- | TRBJ1-3 | - | TRBV23-1 | CASLGGLGNTIYF | TGCGCCAGCTTGGGGGGGTTGGGGAACACCATATATTTT
- | TRBJ2-1 | once | TRBV27 | CASSSLVNEQFF | TGTGCCAGCAGTTCCCTTGTCAATGAGCAGTTCTTC
- | TRBJ1-5 | few | TRBV30 | CAWSGQQDQPQHF | TGTGCCTGGAGTGGCCAACAGGATCAGCCCCAGCATTTT
TRBD2 | TRBJ2-7 | - | TRBV13 | CASSLGRGGYEQYF | TGTGCCAGCAGCTTAGGACGGGGGGGCTACGAGCAGTACTTC
- | TRBJ1-1 | - | TRBV6-1 | CASSEIGWGHSFTEAFF | TGTGCCAGCAGTGAAATCGGGTGGGGACATTCTTTCACTGAAGCTTTCTTT
TRBD2 | TRBJ2-3 | - | TRBV12-5 | CASGVAGASTDTQYF | TGTGCTAGTGGCGTAGCGGGGGCTAGCACAGATACGCAGTATTTT
- | TRBJ1-1 | - | TRBV18 | CASSRGGNTEAFF | TGTGCCAGCTCTCGCGGGGGGAACACTGAAGCTTTCTTT
- | TRBJ2-1 | - | TRBV14 | CASSPFVGGAYNEQFF | TGTGCCAGCAGCCCTTTTGTGGGGGGGGCTTACAATGAGCAGTTCTTC
TRBD1 | TRBJ2-7 | - | TRBV6-5 | CASSRGQGGEQYF | TGTGCCAGCAGTAGGGGACAGGGGGGCGAGCAGTACTTC
- | TRBJ2-6 | - | TRBV6-5 | CASSYLVSGANVLTF | TGTGCCAGCAGTTACTTAGTATCTGGGGCCAACGTCCTGACTTTC
- | TRBJ2-7 | - | TRBV7-2 | CASSRLLRGTYEQYF | TGTGCCAGCAGCCGCTTGCTCAGGGGAACCTACGAGCAGTACTTC
- | TRBJ2-7 | - | TRBV11-3 | CASSLERARQSSYEQYF | TGTGCCAGCAGCTTAGAGCGGGCGCGGCAGAGTTCCTACGAGCAGTACTTC
TRBD1 | TRBJ1-1 | - | TRBV25-1 | CASSESRTGLNTEAFF | TGTGCCAGCAGTGAATCTAGGACAGGGCTGAACACTGAAGCTTTCTTT
TRBD1 | TRBJ1-1 | - | TRBV11-2 | CASTGQGLDTEAFF | TGTGCCAGCACCGGACAGGGTTTGGACACTGAAGCTTTCTTT
- | TRBJ1-1 | - | TRBV30 | CASSTRTEAFF | TGTGCCTCCTCGACTCGGACTGAAGCTTTCTTT
- | TRBJ2-3 | - | TRBV28 | CASSPAGADTQYF | TGTGCCAGCTCGCCGGCAGGCGCAGATACGCAGTATTTT
- | TRBJ2-1 | - | TRBV30 | CAWSHPGQQFF | TGTGCCTGGAGCCACCCTGGGCAGCAGTTCTTC
- | TRBJ2-2 | once | TRBV5-6 | CASSLGVRHTGELFF | TGTGCCAGCAGCTTAGGAGTCAGACACACCGGGGAGCTGTTTTTT
TRBD1 | TRBJ1-2 | once | TRBV5-6 | CASSGIGQGQGYTF | TGTGCCAGCAGCGGCATCGGACAGGGCCAAGGCTACACCTTC
TRBD2 | TRBJ2-5 | once | TRBV7-9 | CASSPREAPGGETQYF | TGTGCCAGCAGTCCCCGCGAGGCGCCGGGGGGGGAGACCCAGTACTTC
TRBD1 | TRBJ2-1 | few | TRBV18 | CASSPLPGQGRTEQFF | TGTGCCAGCTCGCCCCTCCCGGGACAGGGGCGTACTGAGCAGTTCTTC
TRBD1 | TRBJ2-1 | - | TRBV6-1 | CASSRQGGGDEQFF | TGTGCCAGCAGCAGACAGGGTGGGGGTGATGAGCAGTTCTTC
TRBD2 | TRBJ2-7 | - | TRBV13 | CASSKTSGPFSYEQYF | TGTGCCAGCAGTAAAACTAGCGGGCCTTTCTCCTACGAGCAGTACTTC
TRBD2 | TRBJ2-7 | - | TRBV11-2 | CASSLFRLAGGPSYEQYF | TGTGCCAGCAGCTTATTCAGACTAGCGGGGGGCCCGTCCTACGAGCAGTACTTC
- | TRBJ1-2 | large | TRBV7-4 | CASSHDSANYGYTF | TGTGCCAGCAGCCACGACAGCGCTAACTATGGCTACACCTTC
- | TRBJ2-5 | few | TRBV7-9 | CASSYQQGVGETQYF | TGTGCCAGCAGCTATCAACAGGGAGTGGGGGAGACCCAGTACTTC
TRBD2 | TRBJ2-7 | - | TRBV2 | CASRSGSWDEQYF | TGTGCCAGCAGAAGCGGGAGTTGGGACGAGCAGTACTTC